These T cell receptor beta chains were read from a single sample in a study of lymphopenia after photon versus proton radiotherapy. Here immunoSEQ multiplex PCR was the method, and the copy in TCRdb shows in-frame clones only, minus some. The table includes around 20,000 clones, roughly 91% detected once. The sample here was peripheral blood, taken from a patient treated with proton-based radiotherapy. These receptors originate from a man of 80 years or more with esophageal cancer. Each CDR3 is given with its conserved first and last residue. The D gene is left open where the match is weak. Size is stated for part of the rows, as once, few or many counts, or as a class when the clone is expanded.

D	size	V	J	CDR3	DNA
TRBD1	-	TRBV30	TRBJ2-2	CAWSGGTGNWELFF	TGTGCCTGGAGTGGAGGGACAGGGAATTGGGAGCTGTTTTTT
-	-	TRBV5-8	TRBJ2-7	CASSVMAEQYF	TGTGCCAGCAGCGTAATGGCCGAGCAGTACTTC
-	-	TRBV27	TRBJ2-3	CASSLSGAGGWRADTQYF	TGTGCCAGCAGTTTATCCGGAGCAGGGGGTTGGAGGGCAGATACGCAGTATTTT
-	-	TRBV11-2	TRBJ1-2	CASSLGEVRNYGYTF	TGTGCCAGCAGCTTAGGTGAAGTCAGGAACTATGGCTACACCTTC
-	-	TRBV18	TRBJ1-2	CASSPGIRDRPYGYTF	TGTGCCAGCTCACCAGGGATCCGGGACCGACCCTATGGCTACACCTTC
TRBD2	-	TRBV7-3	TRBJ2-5	CASSLASGGYQETQYF	TGTGCCAGCAGCTTGGCGAGCGGGGGATACCAAGAGACCCAGTACTTC
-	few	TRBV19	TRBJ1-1	CASTGNTEAFF	TGTGCCAGTACAGGGAACACTGAAGCTTTCTTT
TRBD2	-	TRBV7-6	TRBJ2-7	CASCRGSGDYEQYF	TGTGCCAGCTGCAGGGGTAGCGGGGACTACGAGCAGTACTTC
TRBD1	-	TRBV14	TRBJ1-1	CASSQWLIGQGALAFF	TGTGCCAGCAGCCAATGGCTCATAGGACAGGGGGCATTGGCTTTCTTT
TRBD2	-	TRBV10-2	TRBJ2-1	CASTGTIRNEQFF	TGCGCCAGCACCGGGACTATCCGAAATGAGCAGTTCTTC
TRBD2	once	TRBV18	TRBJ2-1	CASSLLAGGYNEQFF	TGTGCCAGCTCACTCTTAGCGGGGGGTTACAATGAGCAGTTCTTC
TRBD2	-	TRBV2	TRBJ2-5	CASSLRAGGSETQYF	TGTGCCAGCAGTCTTCGGGCGGGGGGGTCGGAGACCCAGTACTTC
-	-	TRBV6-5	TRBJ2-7	CASSYSMFNSVPEQYF	TGTGCCAGCAGTTACTCGATGTTTAACTCGGTTCCCGAGCAGTACTTC
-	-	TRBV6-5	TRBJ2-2	CASRNGKLYTGELFF	TGTGCCAGCAGGAACGGGAAGCTCTACACCGGGGAGCTGTTTTTT
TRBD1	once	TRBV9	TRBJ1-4	CASSPGTASYNEKLFF	TGTGCCAGCAGCCCGGGGACAGCAAGTTATAATGAAAAACTGTTTTTT
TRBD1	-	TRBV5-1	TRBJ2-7	CASRRADRANEQYF	TGCGCCAGCAGGCGCGCTGACAGGGCTAACGAGCAGTACTTC
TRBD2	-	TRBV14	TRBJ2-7	CASSRGTSGRVYEQYF	TGTGCCAGCAGCCGTGGGACTAGCGGGAGAGTATACGAGCAGTACTTC
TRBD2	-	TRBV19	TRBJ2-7	CARRPRTSGGYEQYF	TGTGCCAGGCGCCCCCGGACTAGCGGGGGTTACGAGCAGTACTTC
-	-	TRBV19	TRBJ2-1	CASSLPHPGGHNEQFF	TGTGCCAGTAGCCTACCCCACCCTGGGGGACACAATGAGCAGTTCTTC
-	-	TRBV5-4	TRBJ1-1	CASSSRGTTRAFF	TGTGCCAGCAGCTCTCGTGGGACAACGAGAGCTTTCTTT
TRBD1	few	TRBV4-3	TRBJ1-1	CASSQDPSDRGREAFF	TGCGCCAGCAGCCAAGATCCCTCGGACAGGGGGCGTGAAGCTTTCTTT
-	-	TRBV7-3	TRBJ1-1	CASRGNTEAFF	TGTGCCAGCAGAGGGAACACTGAAGCTTTCTTT
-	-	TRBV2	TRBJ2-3	CASSDREQFRDTQYF	TGTGCCAGCAGTGATAGGGAGCAGTTCCGGGATACGCAGTATTTT
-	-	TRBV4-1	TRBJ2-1	CASSHLPGYEQFF	TGCGCCAGCAGCCATCTCCCGGGTTATGAGCAGTTCTTC
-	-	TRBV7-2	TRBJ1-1	CASSQEGGDVLNTEAFF	TGTGCCAGCAGCCAGGAGGGAGGGGATGTACTGAACACTGAAGCTTTCTTT
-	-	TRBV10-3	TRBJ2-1	CAIRGDDNEQFF	TGTGCCATCAGGGGGGACGACAATGAGCAGTTCTTC
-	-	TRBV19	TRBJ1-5	CASTANPDNPPRSNQPQHF	TGTGCCAGTACCGCCAACCCCGACAATCCCCCGCGGAGCAATCAGCCCCAGCATTTT
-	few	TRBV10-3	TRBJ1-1	CAISARQAARAFF	TGTGCCATCAGCGCCCGACAGGCCGCCAGGGCTTTCTTT
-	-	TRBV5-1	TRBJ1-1	CASSYDGSNTEAFF	TGCGCCAGCAGCTACGACGGATCAAACACTGAAGCTTTCTTT
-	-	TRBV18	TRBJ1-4	CASSPYQGPDEKLFF	TGTGCCAGCTCACCATATCAGGGCCCGGATGAAAAACTGTTTTTT
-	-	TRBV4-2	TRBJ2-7	CASSPTTTGKRVSYEQYF	TGTGCCAGCAGCCCTACCACCACAGGCAAGCGGGTGAGCTACGAGCAGTACTTC
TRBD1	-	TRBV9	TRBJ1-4	CASSVQGVGEKLFF	TGTGCCAGCAGCGTACAGGGGGTCGGTGAAAAACTGTTTTTT
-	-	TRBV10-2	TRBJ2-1	CASSLIAGSSYNEQFF	TGCGCCAGCAGTCTGATAGCTGGGAGCTCCTACAATGAGCAGTTCTTC
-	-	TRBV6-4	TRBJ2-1	CASSGTGGPGGEQFF	TGTGCCAGCAGCGGCACAGGGGGGCCGGGGGGTGAGCAGTTCTTC
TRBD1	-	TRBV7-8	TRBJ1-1	CASSLPGQMNTEAFF	TGTGCCAGCAGCTTACCGGGACAGATGAACACTGAAGCTTTCTTT
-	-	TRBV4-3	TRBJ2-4	CASSHRQQGTLISAKNIQYF	TGCGCCAGCAGCCACCGACAGCAGGGGACACTCATCAGTGCCAAAAACATTCAGTACTTC
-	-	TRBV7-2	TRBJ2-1	CASSPLLAYNEQFF	TGTGCCAGCAGCCCACTATTGGCCTACAATGAGCAGTTCTTC
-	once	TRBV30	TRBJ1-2	CAWHSKGFEGYTF	TGTGCCTGGCACTCGAAGGGGTTTGAGGGCTACACCTTC
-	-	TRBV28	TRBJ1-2	CASTSTREYGYTF	TGTGCCAGCACCTCAACGAGGGAATATGGCTACACCTTC
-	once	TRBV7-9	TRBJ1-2	CASSLDSWGYTF	TGTGCCAGCAGCTTAGACAGCTGGGGCTACACCTTC
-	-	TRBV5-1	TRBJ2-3	CASSLIRGTDTQYF	TGCGCCAGCAGTCTCATCCGGGGCACAGATACGCAGTATTTT
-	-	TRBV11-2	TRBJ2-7	CASSLDFSGDEQYF	TGTGCCAGCAGCTTAGACTTCTCGGGGGACGAGCAGTACTTC
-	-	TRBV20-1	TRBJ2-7	CSANLGYEQYF	TGCAGTGCGAATCTTGGATACGAGCAGTACTTC
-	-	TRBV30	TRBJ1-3	CAWSLGLSYGNTIYF	TGTGCCTGGAGTCTCGGACTAAGCTATGGAAACACCATATATTTT
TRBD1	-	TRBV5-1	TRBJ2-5	CASSHPGTGVETQYF	TGCGCCAGCAGCCACCCCGGGACAGGGGTAGAGACCCAGTACTTC
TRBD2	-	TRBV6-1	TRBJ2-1	CASSEWAGLAGVEQFF	TGTGCCAGCAGTGAGTGGGCCGGACTAGCGGGAGTCGAGCAGTTCTTC
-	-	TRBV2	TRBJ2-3	CASRNFISTDTQYF	TGTGCCAGCAGGAACTTCATTAGCACAGATACGCAGTATTTT
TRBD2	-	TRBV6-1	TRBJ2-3	CAIGDVTSDPSTDTQYF	TGTGCCATCGGTGACGTCACTAGCGACCCTAGCACAGATACGCAGTATTTT
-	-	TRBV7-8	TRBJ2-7	CASSAVGLVSPYEQYF	TGTGCCAGCAGTGCTGTTGGCCTAGTGTCCCCCTACGAGCAGTACTTC
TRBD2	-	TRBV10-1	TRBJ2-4	CASIESSGTAKNIQYF	TGCGCCAGCATAGAATCTAGCGGGACAGCCAAAAACATTCAGTACTTC
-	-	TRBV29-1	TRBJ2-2	CSVEELGELFF	TGCAGCGTTGAGGAGCTCGGGGAGCTGTTTTTT
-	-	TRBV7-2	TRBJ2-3	CASELTGTDTQYF	TGTGCCAGCGAGCTTACTGGGACAGATACGCAGTATTTT
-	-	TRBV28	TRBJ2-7	CASSRRSSYEQYF	TGTGCCAGCAGTCGACGGAGCTCCTACGAGCAGTACTTC
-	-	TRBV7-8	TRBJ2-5	CASSLGSEETQYF	TGTGCCAGCAGCCTCGGGTCCGAAGAGACCCAGTACTTC
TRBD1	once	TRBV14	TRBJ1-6	CASSQGQSNSPLHF	TGTGCCAGCAGCCAGGGACAGAGTAATTCACCCCTCCACTTT
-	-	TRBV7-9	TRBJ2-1	CASSSRSTHNNEQFF	TGTGCCAGCAGCTCCCGTTCTACCCACAACAATGAGCAGTTCTTC
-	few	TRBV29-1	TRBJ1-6	CSVGEGDSPLHF	TGCAGCGTTGGGGAGGGGGATTCACCCCTCCACTTT
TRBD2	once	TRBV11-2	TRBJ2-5	CASSLGGTSSETQYF	TGTGCCAGCAGCTTAGGGGGGACTAGCTCGGAGACCCAGTACTTC
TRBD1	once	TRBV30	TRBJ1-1	CAWSGTGEAFF	TGTGCCTGGTCCGGGACAGGGGAAGCTTTCTTT